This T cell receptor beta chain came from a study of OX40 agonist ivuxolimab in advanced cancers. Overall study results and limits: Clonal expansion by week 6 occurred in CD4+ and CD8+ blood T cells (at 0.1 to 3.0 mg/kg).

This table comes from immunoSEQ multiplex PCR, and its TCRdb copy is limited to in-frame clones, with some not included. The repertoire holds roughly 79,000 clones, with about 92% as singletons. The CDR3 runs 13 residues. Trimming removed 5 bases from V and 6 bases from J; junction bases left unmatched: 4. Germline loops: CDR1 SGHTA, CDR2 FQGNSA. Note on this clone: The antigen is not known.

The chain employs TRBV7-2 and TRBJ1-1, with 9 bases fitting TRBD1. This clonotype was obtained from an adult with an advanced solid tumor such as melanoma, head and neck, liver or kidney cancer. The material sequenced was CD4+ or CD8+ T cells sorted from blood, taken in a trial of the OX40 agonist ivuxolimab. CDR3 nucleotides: TGTGCCAGCAGCCGGGACAGGGCGGCTGAAGCTTTCTTT. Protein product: CASSRDRAAEAFF.